A single sample is the source of the 30 T cell receptor beta chains below, sequenced in a study of cytomegalovirus exposure and HLA in healthy donors. Profiling relied on immunoSEQ multiplex PCR, and the TCRdb table lists in-frame clones only, not all of them. Among around 130,000 clones listed, over 85% were seen once. The specimen sequenced was PBMCs. The receptor source for this set is a man aged 25 to 45 in good health and CMV-seronegative.

V is TRBV5-1 and J is TRBJ1-4; D unresolved. Germline V gene lookup returns CDR1 SGHRS and CDR2 YFSETQ. Trimming stripped 1 base from V and 6 bases from J, with 10 bases between. This CDR3 region has 14 residues. CDR3 protein: CASSLREGDEKLFF. Written as DNA, the CDR3 is TGCGCCAGCAGCTTGAGGGAGGGAGATGAAAAACTGTTTTTT.

This clone was detected once. The chain has TRBV27 and TRBJ2-7; 11 bases are shared with TRBD1. Germline CDR1 MNHEY, CDR2 SMNVEV (reference sequence). CDR3 size: 16 residues. The trim removed 5 bases at V and 0 bases at J, leaving 6 bases unmatched. The CDR3 here is CASSPGTGGGSYEQYF. The CDR3 DNA reads TGTGCCAGCAGTCCCGGGACAGGGGGAGGCTCCTACGAGCAGTACTTC.

The V and J genes are TRBV28 and TRBJ1-4; weak D call: TRBD1 (5 bases). The CDR3 loop spans 13 amino acids. Trimming shortened V by 7 bases and J by 5 bases, and 11 bases separated the two germline ends. CDR1 MDHEN and CDR2 SYDVKM come from the germline V gene. CDR3 sequence: CASTLGGNEKLFF. Written as DNA, the CDR3 is TGTGCCAGCACCCTCGGGGGGAATGAAAAACTGTTTTTT.

The chain combines TRBV7-2 with TRBJ1-5, with 7 bases matching TRBD1. Looked up from germline, CDR1 is SGHTA and CDR2 is FQGNSA. The CDR3 runs to 14 residues. V was clipped by 5 bases and J by 7 bases; unmatched bases: 8. CDR3 coding DNA: TGTGCCAGCAGCCCACGACAGGGCGGCCAGCCCCAGCATTTT. It specifies CASSPRQGGQPQHF.

The chain employs TRBV6-5 and TRBJ2-7, with D perhaps TRBD2 (7 bases). Germline lookup yields CDR1 MNHEY and CDR2 SVGAGI. V was shortened by 5 bases and J by 3 bases, with 14 bases between the two germline ends. The CDR3 extends over 14 amino acids. The CDR3 loop is CASSAQGRGYEQYF. The DNA of the CDR3 is TGTGCCAGCAGTGCTCAGGGGAGGGGCTACGAGCAGTACTTC.

This clone was seen just once. V and J are TRBV19 and TRBJ2-7; tentative D call: TRBD1 (5 bases). V was clipped by 8 bases and J by 4 bases, with 15 bases between them. Germline V lookup: CDR1 LNHDA, CDR2 SQIVND (reference sequence). The CDR3 sequence is 13 residues long. The CDR3 DNA reads as TGTGCCAGTTTGGGGCAGGGTGCATACGAGCAGTACTTC. This translates into CASLGQGAYEQYF.

In its sample, this clone was seen once. This chain links TRBV18 with TRBJ2-5, with a possible D match to TRBD2 (7 bases). Germline V lookup: CDR1 KGHSH, CDR2 LQKENI. V gave up 1 base and J gave up 0 bases, with 15 bases separating them. This CDR3 has 17 residues. CDR3 loop: CASSPRGGGTYQETQYF. The DNA for the CDR3 is TGTGCCAGCTCACCACGAGGGGGGGGAACGTACCAAGAGACCCAGTACTTC.

This clone has just a few counts. This chain joins TRBV28 and TRBJ1-5; possibly TRBD1 for D (6 bases). The CDR3 is made up of 13 amino acids. Germline V lookup: CDR1 MDHEN, CDR2 SYDVKM. Trimming took 6 bases from V and 5 from J, leaving 11 bases between them. CDR3 nucleotides: TGTGCCAGCAGGACCCAGGGGTATCAGCCCCAGCATTTT. Translation gives CASRTQGYQPQHF.

This clone turned up a few times. The chain has TRBV7-3 and TRBJ2-7; possible D gene TRBD2, 5 bases. Trimming removed 5 bases from V and 5 bases from J, with 10 bases in between. In germline, CDR1 is SGHTA, CDR2 FQGTGA. This CDR3 region has 12 residues. The CDR3 DNA reads TGTGCCAGCAGCACGGACGGGGACGAGCAGTACTTC. This codes for CASSTDGDEQYF.

The chain joins TRBV15 to TRBJ1-2; TRBD1 matches at 7 bases. The CDR3 has 15 residues. The germline CDR1 and CDR2 sequences are LNHNV and YYDKDF (reference sequence). The trim removed 2 bases at V and 4 bases at J, leaving 7 bases unmatched. The CDR3 reads CATSRQTGPLYGYTF. CDR3 DNA sequence: TGTGCCACCAGCAGACAGACAGGGCCTCTCTATGGCTACACCTTC. Combining the CDR3 with reference TRBV15 and TRBJ1-2 gives the whole variable domain DAMVIQNPRYQVTQFGKPVTLSCSQTLNHNVMYWYQQKSSQAPKLLFHYYDKDFNNEADTPDNFQSRRPNTSFCFLDIRSPGLGDTAMYLCATSRQTGPLYGYTFGSGTRLTVV.

The chain links TRBV7-8 to TRBJ1-6, with D unresolved. The germline V gene encodes CDR1 SGHVS and CDR2 FQNEAQ. The ends were cut back, 1 base at V and 4 bases at J, with 14 bases in the middle. The CDR3 sequence is 17 residues long. The CDR3 here is CASSLGPADDYNSPLHF. CDR3 nucleotide sequence: TGTGCCAGCAGCTTAGGTCCCGCGGATGATTATAATTCACCCCTCCACTTT.

This chain links TRBV10-2 with TRBJ2-1; perhaps TRBD2 as D (5 bases). This CDR3 has 13 residues. In germline, CDR1 is WSHSY, CDR2 SAAADI. V lost 5 bases to trimming and J lost 4 bases, with 9 bases between them. Here the CDR3 reads CASSRTEYNEQFF. The CDR3, as DNA: TGCGCCAGCAGTCGGACTGAGTACAATGAGCAGTTCTTC.

The chain joins TRBV4-1 to TRBJ1-5; 7 nucleotides align to TRBD1. Germline CDR1 MGHRA, CDR2 YSYEKL. The CDR3 extends over 14 amino acids. V lost 4 bases, J lost 2 bases, and 2 bases stayed unmatched. This CDR3 is CASSPGTGNQPQHF. Here the CDR3 DNA reads TGCGCCAGCAGCCCTGGGACAGGCAATCAGCCCCAGCATTTT.

The chain combines TRBV5-1 with TRBJ1-4, with TRBD1 as a possible D gene (6 bases). The CDR3 is 15 residues long. V gave up 5 bases and J gave up 6 bases, with 17 bases separating them. Germline CDR1 is SGHRS and CDR2 is YFSETQ. In DNA, the CDR3 is TGCGCCAGCAGTCGAACAGGGAAAATGGATGAAAAACTGTTTTTT. This sequence encodes CASSRTGKMDEKLFF.

The J gene is TRBJ1-1, the V gene TRBV7-2, with D perhaps TRBD1 (6 bases). V lost 2 bases and J 5 bases, leaving 15 bases between the germline ends. CDR3 length: 15 amino acids. Looked up from germline, CDR1 is SGHTA and CDR2 is FQGNSA. The CDR3 DNA is TGTGCCAGCAGCTTAATGCTTGGTCAGGGGACTGAAGCTTTCTTT. Amino acid sequence: CASSLMLGQGTEAFF.

This clone turned up a few times. V is TRBV4-1 and J is TRBJ2-1; 10 positions match TRBD2. V lost 1 base, J lost 3 bases, and 3 bases stayed unmatched. The germline CDR1 and CDR2 sequences are MGHRA and YSYEKL. The CDR3 runs to 16 residues. The CDR3: CASSQGTSGVYNEQFF. The CDR3, as DNA: TGCGCCAGCAGCCAAGGTACTAGCGGGGTCTACAATGAGCAGTTCTTC.

The V gene is TRBV2, the J gene TRBJ1-5; no clear D. The CDR3 length is 14 residues. CDR1 SNHLY and CDR2 FYNNEI come from the germline V gene. V lost 10 bases and J lost 2, with 15 bases in between. CDR3 residues: CATSSSVGNQPQHF. The CDR3 DNA sequence: TGTGCCACCTCCAGTTCAGTGGGCAATCAGCCCCAGCATTTT.

The rearrangement uses TRBV6-6 and TRBJ2-1, with 7 bases aligning to TRBD1. The CDR3 is 13 amino acids. Germline trimming cut 1 base from V and 7 bases from J; bases unmatched to any gene: 1. CDR1 MNHNY and CDR2 SVGAGI come from the germline V gene (reference sequence). As DNA, the CDR3 is TGTGCCAGCAGTTACTACAGGGGAAATGAGCAGTTCTTC. Amino acids: CASSYYRGNEQFF.

This chain joins TRBV6-5 and TRBJ2-7, with 7 bases that match TRBD1. Germline assignment: CDR1 MNHEY and CDR2 SVGAGI. J lost 4 bases, V lost 5 bases, and 11 bases had no gene match. The CDR3 is made up of 15 amino acids. CDR3 loop: CASSPGTASRYEQYF. The CDR3 coding sequence is TGTGCCAGCAGTCCCGGGACAGCAAGTCGGTACGAGCAGTACTTC.

This clone has a single count. The V call is TRBV5-1, the J call TRBJ2-6; 9 bases fit TRBD1. The germline gives CDR1 SGHRS, CDR2 YFSETQ. The CDR3 covers 21 residues. Trimming took 2 bases from V and 1 from J; bases not matched to a gene: 16. The CDR3 DNA reads TGCGCCAGCAGCTTCGGAAGGACAGGGACAGGGTTTGCTTCTGGGGCCAACGTCCTGACTTTC. Amino acid sequence: CASSFGRTGTGFASGANVLTF. The whole variable domain, remainder taken from reference TRBV5-1 and TRBJ2-6, is KAGVTQTPRYLIKTRGQQVTLSCSPISGHRSVSWYQQTPGQGLQFLFEYFSETQRNKGNFPGRFSGRQFSNSRSEMNVSTLELGDSALYLCASSFGRTGTGFASGANVLTFGAGSRLTVL.

CDR3 sequence (DNA): TGTGCCAGCTCACCACTTCCCCGACAGGAATCTAACTATGGCTACACCTTC. Translating gives CASSPLPRQESNYGYTF. V is TRBV18 and J is TRBJ1-2; D may be TRBD1 (6 bases). Germline V lookup: CDR1 KGHSH, CDR2 LQKENI. The V end was cut by 1 base, the J end by 0 bases, with 15 bases between. The CDR3 runs 17 residues. The full variable domain, its missing parts supplied by reference TRBV18 and TRBJ1-2, is NAGVMQNPRHLVRRRGQEARLRCSPMKGHSHVYWYRQLPEEGLKFMVYLQKENIIDESGMPKERFSAEFPKEGPSILRIQQVVRGDSAAYFCASSPLPRQESNYGYTFGSGTRLTVV.

The CDR3 reads CASSWRTENTEAFF. The CDR3 nucleotides read TGTGCCAGCAGCTGGAGGACGGAGAACACTGAAGCTTTCTTT. V is TRBV6-5 and J is TRBJ1-1; D not resolved. CDR3 size: 14 residues. From germline, CDR1 is MNHEY and CDR2 SVGAGI. V was pared by 6 bases and J by 1 base, with 12 bases between.

The chain carries TRBV5-5 and TRBJ2-7; D ambiguous. The CDR3 spans 15 residues. Trimming removed 1 base from V and 1 base from J, with 12 bases in between. Germline-derived CDR1 and CDR2 are SGHKS and YYEKEE (reference sequence). CDR3 amino acids: CASSLLLALSYEQYF. CDR3 nucleotide sequence: TGTGCCAGCAGCTTGCTCCTGGCTTTGTCCTACGAGCAGTACTTC.

This chain joins TRBV10-3 and TRBJ1-2, with 10 nucleotides matching TRBD1. Germline-derived CDR1 and CDR2 are ENHRY and SYGVKD. The CDR3 runs to 14 residues. Losses at the gene ends were 10 bases for V and 6 bases for J; bases not matched to a gene: 11. The CDR3 protein is CATMQIGTGDGYTF. The CDR3 DNA reads TGTGCCACCATGCAAATAGGGACAGGGGATGGCTACACCTTC.

The rearrangement links TRBV10-3 to TRBJ1-3; TRBD1 might be the D (6 bases). The CDR3 length is 14 residues. Looked up from germline, CDR1 is ENHRY and CDR2 is SYGVKD. Between the trimmed V and J ends, which lost 6 bases and 4 bases, there was a span of 13 bases. This CDR3 is CAISGQLSGNTIYF. CDR3 sequence (DNA): TGTGCCATCAGCGGACAGTTGAGCGGAAACACCATATATTTT.

This clone appeared a few times. The chain joins TRBV5-6 to TRBJ1-6; D is perhaps TRBD1 (6 bases). This CDR3 is 16 amino acids long. Trimming stripped 2 bases from V and 8 bases from J, with 17 bases between. Per germline, CDR1 SGHDT and CDR2 YYEEEE. The CDR3 nucleotides read TGTGCCAGCAGCTTCATGCCGGGACACCGGGATTCACCCCTCCACTTT. The encoded protein is CASSFMPGHRDSPLHF.

CDR3 in amino acids: CASRQTGGVLRPQHF. For the CDR3, the DNA is TGTGCCAGCAGACAGACAGGGGGCGTTTTGCGGCCCCAGCATTTT. The J gene is TRBJ1-5, the V gene TRBV5-8; 10 nucleotides align to TRBD1. The CDR3 sequence is 15 residues long. J lost 9 bases, V lost 5 bases, and 11 bases had no gene match. Per germline, CDR1 SGHTS and CDR2 YDEGEE.

This chain links TRBV6-5 with TRBJ1-6; D not certain. The CDR3 totals 16 residues. Deletions cut 2 bases from V and 6 bases from J, with 14 bases between. CDR1 MNHEY and CDR2 SVGAGI come from the germline V gene. The CDR3 loop is CASSYERGMSNSPLHF. The CDR3 DNA follows: TGTGCCAGCAGTTACGAGAGAGGAATGAGTAATTCACCCCTCCACTTT.

The chain joins TRBV19 to TRBJ1-3; D is possibly TRBD1 (5 bases). Germline lookup yields CDR1 LNHDA and CDR2 SQIVND (reference sequence). V was trimmed by 6 bases and J by 4 bases, leaving 13 bases between them. The CDR3 spans 14 residues. The DNA of the CDR3 is TGTGCCAGTAGCGACGGGGGTACCGGAAACACCATATATTTT. Its protein product is CASSDGGTGNTIYF.

The rearrangement links TRBV4-3 to TRBJ1-6; 7 bases agree with TRBD1. Germline V gene sequence: CDR1 LGHNA, CDR2 YSLEER. The CDR3 extends over 15 amino acids. V was pared by 1 base and J by 9 bases, with 6 bases of the junction left unmatched. The CDR3 region is CASSQGTGRGSPLHF. The DNA for the CDR3 is TGCGCCAGCAGCCAAGGGACAGGTCGTGGTTCACCCCTCCACTTT.